These 27 T cell receptor beta chains share one sample of origin, sequenced in a study of regulatory T cells in long-lasting Graves disease. The sample's time point: persistent/refractory GD, antithyroid drugs over 5 years with positive TRAb. Construction of the TCR library relied on RNA isolated from PBMCs. Arm-PCR with iRepertoire HTBI primers amplified the CDR3 regions for these TCR beta libraries. MiXCR, run by TCRdb on the multiplex PCR reads, gives a single entry per CDR3 protein. Of under 350,000 distinct CDR3 sequences listed, around 20% are singletons. This sample comprised peripheral blood mononuclear cells (PBMCs), obtained when the disease was refractory, from a patient treated with antithyroid drugs. These receptors were obtained from a female donor with Graves disease.

The chain carries TRBV28 and TRBJ2-3; no clear D. V lost 8 bases and J lost 3, with 9 bases in between. Germline CDR1 is MDHEN and CDR2 is SYDVKM. The length of the CDR3 is 12 residues. Written as DNA, the CDR3 is TGTGCCAGCGTAGGGCGAACAGATACGCAGTATTTT. Amino acid sequence: CASVGRTDTQYF.

The sample holds many counts of this clonotype. The chain is built from TRBV12-3 or TRBV12-4 and TRBJ1-5; D might be TRBD1 (5 bases). The V end was cut by 6 bases, the J end by 6 bases, with 12 bases between. This CDR3 is 13 amino acids long. The CDR3 nucleotides are TGTGCCAGCAGCCCCCAGGGATCTCAGCCCCAGCATTTT. Translated, it gives CASSPQGSQPQHF.

Many counts were recorded for this clonotype. This sequence joins TRBV7-9 and TRBJ1-6; D gene ambiguous. V dropped 7 bases and J dropped 7 bases, with 11 bases sitting between them. Germline values: CDR1 SEHNR, CDR2 FQNEAQ (reference sequence). The CDR3 totals 13 residues. CDR3 protein: CASNGPGNSPLHF. CDR3 DNA sequence: TGTGCCAGCAACGGACCTGGCAATTCACCCCTCCACTTT.

This clonotype was seen ten or more times. V and J are TRBV11-2 and TRBJ2-7; no firm D call. V was pared by 3 bases and J by 1 base, with 10 bases between. Germline V lookup: CDR1 SGHAT, CDR2 FQNNGV. The CDR3 runs to 14 residues. As DNA, the CDR3 is TGTGCCAGCAGCTTGATGGACGGATCCTACGAGCAGTACTTC. Protein sequence: CASSLMDGSYEQYF.

There are a few counts of this clonotype. DNA of the CDR3: TGCGCCAGCAGCTTTAATTCCATTAGGCAAGAGACCCAGTACTTC. As protein: CASSFNSIRQETQYF. The gene calls are TRBV5-1 and TRBJ2-5; D unresolved. V dropped 2 bases and J dropped 2 bases, with 13 bases sitting between them. This CDR3 comprises 15 residues. Germline CDR1 is SGHRS and CDR2 is YFSETQ.

This clonotype has at least ten counts. The genes are TRBV2 and TRBJ2-5; 8 bases fit TRBD1. This CDR3 has 16 residues. V dropped 6 bases and J dropped 2; count of bases not matched to a gene: 11. Germline CDR1 is SNHLY and CDR2 is FYNNEI. CDR3 loop: CASRPRGQGRQETQYF. The CDR3, as DNA: TGTGCCAGCAGACCTAGAGGACAGGGAAGGCAAGAGACCCAGTACTTC.

This clonotype was observed at least ten times. The V gene is TRBV18, the J gene TRBJ1-1; D not resolved. The V and J ends lost 3 bases and 2 bases respectively, with 7 bases between them. CDR3 length: 13 amino acids. Germline V gene lookup returns CDR1 KGHSH and CDR2 LQKENI. The CDR3 region is CASSPQENTEAFF. The CDR3 bases are TGTGCCAGCTCACCCCAAGAAAACACTGAAGCTTTCTTT.

The rearrangement uses TRBV20-1 and TRBJ2-7; 10 bases are a match to TRBD2. The CDR3 totals 17 residues. Germline CDR1 DFQATT, CDR2 SNEGSKA (reference sequence). V shed 4 bases, J shed 6 bases, and the junction held 18 bases outside the gene matches. CDR3 protein: CSANPRTSGGGEIEQYF. CDR3 DNA sequence: TGCAGTGCTAATCCTAGGACTAGCGGAGGGGGAGAGATCGAGCAGTACTTC.

This clonotype was counted ten times or more. This rearrangement joins TRBV7-2 to TRBJ1-4; 12 positions agree with TRBD1. Germline V CDR1 and CDR2: SGHTA, FQGNSA. There are 15 residues in the CDR3. The J segment lost 12 bases and the V segment lost 1 base, leaving 6 bases of the junction unmatched. The CDR3 sequence is CASSLGGQGARELFF. CDR3 nucleotide sequence: TGTGCCAGCAGCTTAGGGGGACAGGGGGCACGAGAACTGTTTTTT.

This clonotype was observed a few times. This chain links TRBV28 with TRBJ1-4; D is uncertain. This CDR3 has 17 residues. CDR1 MDHEN and CDR2 SYDVKM come from the germline V gene. The ends were cut back, 3 bases at V and 0 bases at J, with 14 bases in the middle. Written as DNA, the CDR3 is TGTGCCAGCAGTTTCGAGCGTTTATCGCCAACTAATGAAAAACTGTTTTTT. It translates to CASSFERLSPTNEKLFF.

Ten or more counts support this clonotype. The chain has TRBV5-5 and TRBJ1-5; D may be TRBD1 (5 bases). Germline assignment: CDR1 SGHKS and CDR2 YYEKEE (reference sequence). The CDR3 covers 16 residues. V lost 4 bases and J 4 bases, leaving 18 bases between the germline ends. In DNA form, the CDR3 reads TGTGCCAGCAGCCTCGGGGCGGGGCAGCTAAATCAGCCCCAGCATTTT. Its protein is CASSLGAGQLNQPQHF. Full variable domain (remainder filled in from reference TRBV5-5 and TRBJ1-5): DAGVTQSPTHLIKTRGQQVTLRCSPISGHKSVSWYQQVLGQGPQFIFQYYEKEERGRGNFPDRFSARQFPNYSSELNVNALLLGDSALYLCASSLGAGQLNQPQHFGDGTRLSIL.

In its sample, this clonotype was seen a few times. The CDR3 loop reads CASGPYATNEKLFF. The DNA of the CDR3 is TGTGCCAGCGGACCTTATGCAACTAATGAAAAACTGTTTTTT. The chain employs TRBV9 and TRBJ1-4, with D unclear. Germline assignment: CDR1 SGDLS and CDR2 YYNGEE. Trimming took 7 bases from V and 0 from J, leaving 10 bases between them. The CDR3 totals 14 residues.

The genes are TRBV19 and TRBJ2-7, with 11 bases matching TRBD2. The CDR3 spans 16 residues. CDR1 is LNHDA and CDR2 is SQIVND in the germline V gene (reference sequence). The trim removed 5 bases at V and 0 bases at J, leaving 6 bases unmatched. CDR3 DNA sequence: TGTGCCAGTAGTCCGGAGGGACTAGCGGTCTCCTACGAGCAGTACTTC. Amino acids: CASSPEGLAVSYEQYF.

The V and J genes are TRBV6-1 and TRBJ2-1, with 8 bases matching TRBD1. J was trimmed by 8 bases and V by 4 bases; bases with no gene match: 7. The CDR3 loop spans 14 amino acids. Looked up from germline, CDR1 is MNHNS and CDR2 is SASEGT. The CDR3 here is CASSAGTGLYEQFF. CDR3 sequence (DNA): TGTGCCAGCAGTGCCGGGACAGGTCTCTATGAGCAGTTCTTC.

Comments on this clonotype: Possible read error: a much larger clone is one base away. This chain links TRBV7-2 with TRBJ1-2; TRBD1 matches at 8 bases. Unmatched junction bases numbered 15, after V lost 6 bases and J lost 6 bases. This CDR3 region has 16 residues. The germline V gene encodes CDR1 SGHTA and CDR2 FQGNSA. The CDR3 spells CASSYHVRGRRDGYTF. DNA of the CDR3: TGTGCCAGCAGTTACCACGTCAGGGGGCGTCGTGATGGCTACACCTTC.

This clonotype has a handful of counts. The rearrangement joins TRBV5-1 to TRBJ1-2; D not certain. Trimming took off 0 bases at V and 8 bases at J, with 14 bases between the two ends. Germline V CDR1 and CDR2: SGHRS, YFSETQ. The CDR3 runs 14 residues. CDR3 sequence: CASSLGVGNRGYTF. Written as DNA, the CDR3 is TGCGCCAGCAGCTTGGGGGTCGGGAACCGGGGCTACACCTTC.

V gene TRBV6-2 or TRBV6-3 combines with J gene TRBJ1-2, with a tentative D call TRBD1 (5 bases). This CDR3 has 13 residues. Germline V CDR1 and CDR2: MNHEY, SVGEGT. The V end lost 2 bases, the J end lost 4 bases, and 8 bases lay between the germline ends. As DNA, the CDR3 is TGTGCCAGCAGTTACGCAGGGAGCTATGGCTACACCTTC. It yields the protein CASSYAGSYGYTF.

This clonotype appeared a few times. The chain uses TRBV27 and TRBJ1-2; D is ambiguous. The V and J ends lost 2 bases and 5 bases respectively, with 12 bases between them. The V gene's germline CDR1 is MNHEY and CDR2 SMNVEV (reference sequence). This CDR3 spans 14 amino acids. CDR3 in DNA: TGTGCCAGCAGTTTAACTGCGGGAATTTATGGCTACACCTTC. Its translation is CASSLTAGIYGYTF.

The rearrangement uses TRBV7-9 and TRBJ2-2; TRBD1 matches 7 bases. Germline CDR1 is SEHNR and CDR2 is FQNEAQ (reference sequence). The ends lost 8 bases at V and 1 base at J; junction bases unmatched: 1. The CDR3 contains 13 residues. The CDR3 is CASRDRNTGELFF. CDR3 in DNA: TGTGCCAGCCGGGACAGGAACACCGGGGAGCTGTTTTTT.

The gene calls are TRBV5-1 and TRBJ2-3; 7 bases agree with TRBD1. Germline CDR1 and CDR2: SGHRS and YFSETQ. The CDR3 is 15 residues long. The junction had 6 bases not matched to a gene; V was cut back by 0 bases and J by 5 bases. The CDR3 DNA follows: TGCGCCAGCAGCTTGGACGACAGGGAAATAGATACGCAGTATTTT. This encodes CASSLDDREIDTQYF.

This clonotype was seen at least ten times. The rearrangement uses TRBV11-2 and TRBJ2-5; D gene ambiguous. V lost 1 base and J 4 bases, leaving 10 bases between the germline ends. Germline V gene sequence: CDR1 SGHAT, CDR2 FQNNGV. The length of the CDR3 is 14 residues. In DNA form, the CDR3 reads TGTGCCAGCAGCTTAGGTACGACGTCAGAGACCCAGTACTTC. This sequence encodes CASSLGTTSETQYF.

The chain carries TRBV28 and TRBJ2-7, with D tentatively TRBD1 (7 bases). V was pared by 5 bases and J by 5 bases, with 16 bases between. The CDR3 length is 14 residues. The germline V gene encodes CDR1 MDHEN and CDR2 SYDVKM. CDR3 protein: CASSRGLAWDEQYF. The CDR3 nucleotides are TGTGCCAGCAGTAGGGGGCTAGCGTGGGACGAGCAGTACTTC.

This clonotype has just a few counts. The rearrangement links TRBV6-1 to TRBJ2-7; TRBD2 might be the D (6 bases). Between the trimmed V and J ends, which lost 7 bases and 3 bases, there was a span of 13 bases. The V gene's germline CDR1 is MNHNS and CDR2 SASEGT. The CDR3 length is 13 residues. In nucleotides, the CDR3 is TGTGCCAGCAATCGCGGGAACTTCTACGAGCAGTACTTC. This encodes CASNRGNFYEQYF.

A few counts support this clonotype. The rearrangement joins TRBV12-3 or TRBV12-4 to TRBJ2-1, with 10 bases fitting TRBD1. This CDR3 has 16 amino acids. V gave up 6 bases and J gave up 2 bases; unmatched junction bases: 7. The CDR3 sequence is CASSLEGTGAYNEQFF. For the CDR3, the DNA is TGTGCCAGCAGCCTTGAGGGGACAGGGGCCTACAATGAGCAGTTCTTC.

The genes are TRBV29-1 and TRBJ2-5; no clear D. V lost 6 bases and J lost 3, with 5 bases in between. The CDR3 loop spans 10 amino acids. Per the germline V gene, CDR1 is SQVTM and CDR2 is ANQGSEA. CDR3 in DNA: TGCAGCGTAACCGAAGAGACCCAGTACTTC. The encoded protein is CSVTEETQYF.

This clonotype was counted many times. The chain carries TRBV2 and TRBJ2-7; no clear D. Deletions cut 8 bases from V and 7 bases from J, with 12 bases between. CDR3 length equals 11 residues. Germline V gene data show CDR1 as SNHLY and CDR2 as FYNNEI. The CDR3 reads CASSTEEEQYF. CDR3 bases: TGTGCCAGCTCGACGGAAGAGGAGCAGTACTTC.

The V gene is TRBV11-2, the J gene TRBJ2-3, with a tentative D call TRBD2 (5 bases). This CDR3 has 17 residues. V lost 6 bases to trimming and J lost 0 bases, with 19 bases between them. Germline lookup yields CDR1 SGHAT and CDR2 FQNNGV. CDR3 sequence: CASRSARRGLSTDTQYF. The CDR3 DNA follows: TGTGCCAGCAGATCGGCGAGACGGGGTCTGAGCACAGATACGCAGTATTTT.